This section outlines one T cell receptor (beta chain) sequence together with its context. The data derive from a study of blood T cell repertoires in COVID-19. In the study overall: Sources were T cells, B-cell-depleted T cells, or PBMCs; the material itself was cDNA or gDNA.

Data came from immunoSEQ multiplex PCR; TCRdb stores just in-frame clones and leaves some out. Here the sample spans about 300,000 clones, less than 85% being singletons. Participant ages covered 18 to 89 years across 25 or so US areas. Self-reported history from a screening survey and questionnaire set each donor's cohort. This CDR3 has 14 amino acids. Germline V CDR1 and CDR2: SGHTA, FQGNSA. The V and J ends lost 5 bases and 3 bases respectively, with 13 bases between them. The TCR comes from a woman aged 25-40 years who had been exposed to COVID-19. This sequence joins TRBV7-2 and TRBJ1-2; D might be TRBD1 (5 bases). The sequenced sample was PBMCs or T cells enriched from blood (not recorded which). Written as DNA, the CDR3 is TGTGCCAGCAGCCCAGAGACAGTTTACTATGGCTACACCTTC. Encoded protein: CASSPETVYYGYTF.